This passage covers 15 T cell receptor beta chains from one sample sequenced in a study of breast tumors, draining lymph nodes, adjacent tissues. Breast cancer patients provided tissue from their axillary draining lymph nodes. MiXCR, run by TCRdb on the multiplex PCR reads, gives a single entry per CDR3 protein. The sample records about 89,000 distinct CDR3 sequences, approximately 31% being singletons. The sequenced sample consisted of axillary lymph node tissue. These receptors came from a female donor with breast cancer. Some clones in this sample may be carry-over from other donors' samples.

This clonotype was counted at least ten times. The V gene is TRBV20-1, the J gene TRBJ2-3, with 11 bases matching TRBD1. V shed 0 bases and J 2 bases; nucleotides not matched to a gene: 13. Germline assignment: CDR1 DFQATT and CDR2 SNEGSKA (reference sequence). The CDR3 is 19 residues long. The DNA for the CDR3 is TGCAGTGCTAGAGATCTGGGACAGGGGGGCGGGAGGCACACAGATACGCAGTATTTT. Translation: CSARDLGQGGGRHTDTQYF.

J is TRBJ1-2 and V is TRBV6-5; 9 bases fit TRBD1. V shed 8 bases, J shed 0 bases, and the junction held 10 bases outside the gene matches. The CDR3 covers 16 residues. Germline loops: CDR1 MNHEY, CDR2 SVGAGI. As DNA, the CDR3 is TGTGCCAGCGCCCTCTTAAGGGACAGGGCTAACTATGGCTACACCTTC. Translating it yields CASALLRDRANYGYTF.

The sample holds many counts of this clonotype. A much more abundant neighbour one base away suggests this may be a read error. The genes are TRBV5-1 and TRBJ1-4; 11 positions agree with TRBD1. The CDR3 totals 13 residues. The germline gives CDR1 SGHRS, CDR2 YFSETQ. As DNA, the CDR3 is TGCGCCAGCACCGGGACAGGGGGTGAAAACCTGTTTTTT. It translates to CASTGTGGENLFF.

This clonotype was seen ten or more times. This chain connects TRBV19 to TRBJ1-1, with 7 positions matching TRBD1. After removal of 2 bases from V and 6 bases from J, the junction contained 6 bases not matched to a gene. Germline CDR1 LNHDA, CDR2 SQIVND (reference sequence). The CDR3 sequence is 14 residues long. The CDR3: CASSISTGAAEAFF. The CDR3 DNA follows: TGTGCCAGTAGTATATCAACAGGGGCGGCTGAAGCTTTCTTT.

This clonotype has just a few counts. A much larger clone sits a single nucleotide away, making a read error possible. The chain uses TRBV6-4 and TRBJ2-7; TRBD2 agrees at 11 bases. The CDR3 runs 15 residues. After removal of 5 bases from V and 7 bases from J, the junction contained 10 bases not matched to a gene. CDR1 and CDR2 (germline): MRHNA, SNTAGT. DNA of the CDR3: TGTGCCAGCAGTTGCTCGACTAGCGGGAATAGGGAGCAGTACTTC. Its protein is CASSCSTSGNREQYF.

This clonotype was recorded many times. V gene TRBV24-1 combines with J gene TRBJ2-3, with 10 bases fitting TRBD2. The ends lost 3 bases at V and 7 bases at J; junction bases unmatched: 9. Per germline, CDR1 KGHDR and CDR2 SFDVKD. The CDR3 extends over 16 amino acids. The DNA of the CDR3 is TGTGCCACCAGTGATCGTAGCGGGAGGCAACTCTATACGCAGTATTTT. It codes for CATSDRSGRQLYTQYF.

Many counts were recorded for this clonotype. The J gene is TRBJ2-7, the V gene TRBV9; D could derive from TRBD1 or TRBD2 (5 bases each). The CDR3 is 14 residues long. Trimming removed 8 bases at V and 0 bases at J, with 15 bases between. Germline V gives CDR1 SGDLS, CDR2 YYNGEE. CDR3 region: CARGQRDDSYEQYF. In nucleotides, the CDR3 is TGTGCCAGGGGGCAGAGGGACGACTCCTACGAGCAGTACTTC.

A remark on this clonotype: A much larger clone lies a single base off, so this may be a read error. This chain links TRBV27 with TRBJ2-1; TRBD2 agrees at 14 bases. This CDR3 is 16 amino acids long. Germline CDR1 is MNHEY and CDR2 is SMNVEV (reference sequence). The DNA of the CDR3 is TGTGCCAGCAGGGAACCAGGACTAGCGGGAGGCAATGGGCAGTTCTTC. Its translation is CASREPGLAGGNGQFF.

Regarding this clonotype: Since a much larger clone is just one base distant, this may be a read error. J is TRBJ2-1 and V is TRBV11-2; TRBD2 is a possible D gene (6 bases). Germline assignment: CDR1 SGHAT and CDR2 FQNNGV. The CDR3 runs 17 residues. Here the CDR3 DNA reads TGTGCCAGCAGCCCTACTTTGACGGGAGTCGTATACAATGAGCAGTGCTTC. As protein: CASSPTLTGVVYNEQCF.

This clonotype was found many times. The chain joins TRBV27 to TRBJ2-1; TRBD2 might be the D (7 bases). CDR1 and CDR2 from the germline V gene are MNHEY and SMNVEV (reference sequence). Deletions cut 5 bases from V and 9 bases from J, with 14 bases between. This CDR3 region has 13 residues. CDR3 loop: CASSPGGLGEQFF. CDR3 DNA: TGTGCCAGCAGTCCCGGGGGGCTCGGTGAGCAGTTCTTC.

This clonotype was counted at least ten times. The chain combines TRBV20-1 with TRBJ1-6, with 7 bases that match TRBD1. Trimming took 1 base from V and 8 from J; bases not matched to a gene: 8. Per germline, CDR1 DFQATT and CDR2 SNEGSKA (reference sequence). CDR3 length: 15 residues. DNA for the CDR3: TGCAGTGCTAGAGGGGAGGCAGGGGGATATTCACCCCTCCACTTT. This encodes CSARGEAGGYSPLHF.

The rearrangement links TRBV7-2 to TRBJ2-5; 7 bases map to TRBD2. Germline values: CDR1 SGHTA, CDR2 FQGNSA. J lost 5 bases, V lost 6 bases, and 12 bases had no gene match. The CDR3 is made up of 15 amino acids. CDR3 region: CASRPGLGAGETQYF. The CDR3 DNA is TGTGCCAGCAGACCCGGACTAGGGGCTGGGGAGACCCAGTACTTC.

Remarks on this clonotype: It is unclear where the CDR3 begins or ends on the DNA, so no DNA is shown, and the CDR3 is as TCRdb lists it. This chain links TRBV7-2 with TRBJ2-3. Germline V gives CDR1 SGHTA, CDR2 FQGNSA. Termini included, the CDR3 measures 18 amino acids. The CDR3 loop is CASSFYICSARPQDTQYF.

This clonotype was counted at least ten times. The chain uses TRBV19 and TRBJ1-6; unclear D gene. The germline CDR1 and CDR2 sequences are LNHDA and SQIVND (reference sequence). The V end lost 7 bases, the J end lost 10 bases, and 17 bases lay between the germline ends. The CDR3 consists of 14 residues. CDR3 amino acids: CASTPGVGKSPLHF. The DNA for the CDR3 is TGTGCCAGTACTCCCGGGGTGGGTAAATCACCCCTCCACTTT.

In regard to this clonotype: A much more abundant neighbour one base away suggests this may be a read error. The rearrangement links TRBV6-6 to TRBJ1-5, with unresolved D. This CDR3 is built from 13 residues. Germline CDR1 and CDR2: MNHNY and SVGAGI (reference sequence). In nucleotides, the CDR3 is TGTGTCAGCACCCCGAGGGCGAGTCAGCCCCAGCATTTT. Protein: CVSTPRASQPQHF.